The next 12 T cell receptor beta chains were all read from a single sample in a study of beta chain features in type 1 diabetes. Overall study results and limits: Shortening that was moderate but significant affected the TCRB CDR3s of Type 1 diabetes patients in all four CD4+ subsets.

What was sequenced were expressed TCRB transcripts, since all of the isolated RNA had been reverse transcribed. TCRdb's copy holds only in-frame clones and misses some; the assay was immunoSEQ multiplex PCR. In the table there are 500,000 to 800,000 clones, around 12% of which are singletons. The antigens these receptors bind are not known. Sequenced sample: naive CD4+ T cells from blood. The source of these receptors is a man aged 25-45 years with type 1 diabetes.

The chain couples TRBV30 to TRBJ1-3; unclear D gene. The CDR3 length is 14 residues. Trimming removed 0 bases from V and 4 bases from J, with 10 bases in between. CDR1 is GTSNPN and CDR2 is SVGIG in the germline V gene (reference sequence). CDR3 DNA sequence: TGTGCCTGGAGTGTACGGGGTTCGGGAAACACCATATATTTT. It yields the protein CAWSVRGSGNTIYF.

CDR3 protein: CAVGNNEQFF. CDR3 sequence (DNA): TGTGCCGTGGGTAACAATGAGCAGTTCTTC. The V call is TRBV10-3, the J call TRBJ2-1; D is unresolved. The V gene lost 11 bases and the J gene lost 5 bases, with 7 bases spanning the gap. Germline-derived CDR1 and CDR2 are ENHRY and SYGVKD. The CDR3 has 10 residues.

This clone came up a few times. The chain carries TRBV7-2 and TRBJ2-3, with 11 bases identical to TRBD2. The CDR3 is made up of 16 amino acids. The V gene's germline CDR1 is SGHTA and CDR2 FQGNSA. The ends lost 4 bases at V and 0 bases at J; junction bases unmatched: 3. The CDR3 here is CASSSGLAVSTDTQYF. CDR3 DNA: TGTGCCAGCAGCTCGGGACTAGCGGTTAGCACAGATACGCAGTATTTT.

This clone was seen a few times. The chain joins TRBV28 to TRBJ2-1; 11 bases map to TRBD2. The CDR3 has 15 amino acids. V gave up 4 bases and J gave up 4 bases; unmatched junction bases: 3. CDR1 is MDHEN, CDR2 SYDVKM, per germline. The CDR3 region has the DNA TGTGCCAGCAGTTCCGGACTAGCGGGTTACAATGAGCAGTTCTTC. This translates into CASSSGLAGYNEQFF.

This rearrangement joins TRBV19 to TRBJ1-5; 7 bases are a match to TRBD1. Germline V gene sequence: CDR1 LNHDA, CDR2 SQIVND (reference sequence). The CDR3 totals 16 residues. V trimming: 6 bases; J trimming: 0 bases; junction bases outside the gene matches: 8. This chain's CDR3 is CASRGLGQSSNQPQHF. The CDR3, as DNA: TGTGCCAGTAGGGGGTTGGGACAGTCTAGCAATCAGCCCCAGCATTTT.

V and J are TRBV28 and TRBJ2-7; 9 bases line up with TRBD1. CDR3 size: 14 residues. Trimming at V came to 3 bases and at J to 5 bases, leaving 5 bases not matched to a gene. Per germline, CDR1 MDHEN and CDR2 SYDVKM. The CDR3 nucleotides read TGTGCCAGCAGTTTGGACAGGGGTGGGGACGAGCAGTACTTC. It codes for CASSLDRGGDEQYF.

The V gene is TRBV7-2, the J gene TRBJ1-2; D gene ambiguous. CDR3 length equals 14 residues. Germline V gene data show CDR1 as SGHTA and CDR2 as FQGNSA. V lost 3 bases, J lost 4 bases, and 12 bases lay in between. CDR3 coding DNA: TGTGCCAGCAGCTTTGGGGAGGGTAGCTATGGCTACACCTTC. This gives the protein CASSFGEGSYGYTF.

V and J are TRBV2 and TRBJ1-4; D is possibly TRBD1 (6 bases). Germline V gives CDR1 SNHLY, CDR2 FYNNEI. Trimming took 6 bases from V and 5 from J, leaving 10 bases between them. The CDR3 is made up of 13 amino acids. The CDR3 DNA sequence: TGTGCCAGCAGCGCGGACAGAAATGAAAAACTGTTTTTT. Protein product: CASSADRNEKLFF.

The CDR3 region has the DNA TGTGCCAGCAGCTCCATGACAGTTTTGTGGGAGACCCAGTACTTC. It encodes CASSSMTVLWETQYF. The gene calls are TRBV7-9 and TRBJ2-5; a weak D match, TRBD1 (5 bases). The V end was cut by 4 bases, the J end by 5 bases, with 17 bases between. The CDR3 has 15 amino acids. Germline-derived CDR1 and CDR2 are SEHNR and FQNEAQ (reference sequence).

This chain joins TRBV11-2 and TRBJ2-3, with no clear D. Trimming took 6 bases from V and 2 from J, leaving 6 bases between them. The CDR3 spans 12 residues. Germline-derived CDR1 and CDR2 are SGHAT and FQNNGV. This chain's CDR3 is CASRGITDTQYF. CDR3 DNA: TGTGCCAGCAGGGGGATCACAGATACGCAGTATTTT.

This clone was observed a few times. The chain combines TRBV29-1 with TRBJ1-1, with D possibly TRBD1 on 5 matching bases. Trimming pared 5 bases from V and 3 bases from J, leaving 19 bases between. Germline V gene data show CDR1 as SQVTM and CDR2 as ANQGSEA. CDR3 length: 15 residues. The CDR3 protein is CSVRGLSAGDTEAFF. Written as DNA, the CDR3 is TGCAGCGTTAGGGGACTCTCGGCGGGAGACACTGAAGCTTTCTTT.

This clone was counted once. V is TRBV18 and J is TRBJ1-1, with D maybe TRBD1 (5 bases). V was shortened by 6 bases and J by 4 bases, with 18 bases between the two germline ends. Germline CDR1 and CDR2: KGHSH and LQKENI. The CDR3 is 15 residues long. CDR3 in amino acids: CASSPRGGEATEAFF. In DNA form, the CDR3 reads TGTGCCAGCTCCCCTAGGGGAGGGGAGGCCACTGAAGCTTTCTTT.